A selection of T cell receptor beta chains follows, all from one sample in a study of Ad26.COV2.S vaccination and SARS-CoV-2 variants. Produced via immunoSEQ multiplex PCR; TCRdb's table is partial and in-frame only. The data contain about 460,000 clones, roughly nine tenths of them singletons. Sequencing used peripheral blood, obtained in a trial of Ad26.COV2.S vaccine versus placebo. These receptors were obtained from a person between 18 and 59 years old who received the Ad26.COV2.S COVID-19 vaccine or a placebo. The CDR3 runs from the conserved cysteine through the conserved F or W. The D gene is left open where the match is weak. Only part of the rows carry a size: once, few, many, or a class if the clone is expanded.

abundance	v_gene	d_gene	j_gene	CDR3aa	CDR3nt
once	TRBV15	.	TRBJ2-3	CATSRVVDPTQYF	TGTGCCACCAGCAGAGTGGTAGACCCTACGCAGTATTTT
.	TRBV20-1	.	TRBJ2-1	CSASSEGRHEQFF	TGCAGTGCTAGTAGCGAGGGCCGCCATGAGCAGTTCTTC
.	TRBV11-2	TRBD1	TRBJ1-1	CASTQPAGGGVNTEAFF	TGTGCCAGCACCCAACCTGCAGGGGGCGGGGTGAACACTGAAGCTTTCTTT
.	TRBV7-2	.	TRBJ1-2	CASSLVNPASSYGYTF	TGTGCCAGCAGCTTAGTTAACCCAGCTTCCTCCTATGGCTACACCTTC
few	TRBV28	.	TRBJ2-7	CASTIATREQYF	TGTGCCAGCACCATTGCGACCCGCGAGCAGTACTTC
few	TRBV29-1	.	TRBJ1-2	CSAGTRSRGFYGYTF	TGCAGCGCAGGGACGAGGTCAAGGGGCTTCTATGGCTACACCTTC
once	TRBV25-1	.	TRBJ2-2	CASSDSLTGRVPGELFF	TGTGCCAGCAGTGACTCCCTGACAGGGAGGGTTCCCGGGGAGCTGTTTTTT
.	TRBV9	.	TRBJ2-1	CASSVGAWGNEQFF	TGTGCCAGCAGCGTAGGCGCGTGGGGGAATGAGCAGTTCTTC
.	TRBV5-8	TRBD1	TRBJ1-5	CASSSLGQGNQPQHF	TGTGCCAGCAGCTCCCTGGGACAGGGGAATCAGCCCCAGCATTTT
.	TRBV6-4	.	TRBJ1-2	CASSDSSTHNSNYGYTF	TGTGCCAGCAGTGACTCCTCGACACACAACTCTAACTATGGCTACACCTTC
.	TRBV2	TRBD1	TRBJ2-2	CASKVATGEAGELFF	TGTGCCAGCAAGGTTGCGACAGGGGAAGCCGGGGAGCTGTTTTTT
.	TRBV12-3/TRBV12-4	.	TRBJ2-7	CASSLVPNKQYF	TGTGCCAGCAGTTTAGTCCCCAATAAGCAGTACTTC
.	TRBV7-2	.	TRBJ1-4	CASSLAGGTNEKLFF	TGTGCCAGCTCCCTAGCGGGGGGGACTAATGAAAAACTGTTTTTT
.	TRBV2	TRBD1	TRBJ2-7	CASSGDSSYEQYF	TGTGCCAGCAGTGGGGACAGCTCCTACGAGCAGTACTTC
.	TRBV3-1/TRBV3-2	.	TRBJ1-3	CASSQVARNTIYF	TGTGCCAGCAGCCAAGTGGCTCGAAACACCATATATTTT